These 20 T cell receptor beta chains were all obtained from the same sample, sequenced in a study of blood T cell repertoires in COVID-19. Method: immunoSEQ multiplex PCR; TCRdb's copy keeps in-frame clones and lacks some. The profile shows 200,000 to 250,000 clones, 86% of them singletons. The specimen sequenced was peripheral blood. The source is a woman aged 50 to 65 with acute or convalescent COVID-19.

This sequence joins TRBV4-1 and TRBJ1-1; no clear D gene. Germline CDR1 and CDR2: MGHRA and YSYEKL. The CDR3 spans 15 residues. Trimming shortened V by 3 bases and J by 1 base, and 12 bases separated the two germline ends. CDR3 coding DNA: TGCGCCAGCAGCCATCCCCAGGCCGGGAACACTGAAGCTTTCTTT. This encodes CASSHPQAGNTEAFF.

Notes on this clone: Within the sample, other DNA sequences also encode this same CDR3. The chain couples TRBV10-3 to TRBJ1-2, with TRBD1 matching over 7 bases. Per the germline V gene, CDR1 is ENHRY and CDR2 is SYGVKD. The CDR3 has 12 amino acids. Unmatched junction bases numbered 2, after V lost 4 bases and J lost 6 bases. CDR3 amino acids: CAISGTGDGYTF. CDR3 sequence (DNA): TGTGCCATCAGTGGCACAGGGGATGGCTACACCTTC.

The chain employs TRBV7-2 and TRBJ2-3, with unresolved D. CDR3 size: 15 residues. V was shortened by 0 bases and J by 9 bases, with 16 bases between the two germline ends. CDR1 SGHTA and CDR2 FQGNSA come from the germline V gene. The CDR3 DNA reads TGTGCCAGCAGCTTAGCGGCGACTCGCCTTGGGACGCAGTATTTT. As protein: CASSLAATRLGTQYF.

This chain connects TRBV6-5 to TRBJ1-3; 10 nucleotides agree with TRBD1. Germline V gene sequence: CDR1 MNHEY, CDR2 SVGAGI. After removal of 2 bases from V and 8 bases from J, the junction contained 6 bases not matched to a gene. The CDR3 spans 15 residues. This chain's CDR3 is CASSYGTGVKDTIYF. The CDR3 nucleotides are TGTGCCAGCAGTTACGGGACAGGGGTGAAAGACACCATATATTTT.

The chain carries TRBV30 and TRBJ1-3, with D uncertain. Trimming took off 5 bases at V and 0 bases at J, with 14 bases between the two ends. This CDR3 has 15 residues. The germline gives CDR1 GTSNPN, CDR2 SVGIG (reference sequence). CDR3 DNA: TGTGCCTGGGGGGTCCAAGGGAGCTCTGGAAACACCATATATTTT. It encodes CAWGVQGSSGNTIYF. The complete variable domain, with remaining parts taken from reference TRBV30 and TRBJ1-3, reads SQTIHQWPATLVQPVGSPLSLECTVEGTSNPNLYWYRQAAGRGLQLLFYSVGIGQISSEVPQNLSASRPQDRQFILSSKKLLLSDSGFYLCAWGVQGSSGNTIYFGEGSWLTVV.

The rearrangement links TRBV18 to TRBJ1-3; possibly TRBD1 for D (5 bases). Trimming stripped 3 bases from V and 0 bases from J, with 12 bases between. CDR1 and CDR2 (germline): KGHSH, LQKENI. CDR3 length: 16 residues. The CDR3 nucleotides read TGTGCCAGCTCACCGTCGACAGTGCTCTCTGGAAACACCATATATTTT. Amino acids: CASSPSTVLSGNTIYF.

This chain connects TRBV7-2 to TRBJ2-3, with D hard to call. Trimming took off 8 bases at V and 2 bases at J, with 14 bases between the two ends. Germline V lookup: CDR1 SGHTA, CDR2 FQGNSA. CDR3 length: 14 residues. CDR3 region: CASELATFTDTQYF. CDR3 nucleotides: TGTGCCAGCGAGCTTGCGACTTTCACAGATACGCAGTATTTT.

The chain links TRBV7-2 to TRBJ2-1; D is perhaps TRBD2 (6 bases). Trimming shortened V by 3 bases and J by 0 bases, and 15 bases separated the two germline ends. The CDR3 loop spans 17 amino acids. CDR1 is SGHTA, CDR2 FQGNSA, per germline. The CDR3 is CASSFPLGGTSYNEQFF. CDR3 bases: TGTGCCAGCAGCTTCCCTCTTGGAGGGACCTCCTACAATGAGCAGTTCTTC.

This chain joins TRBV12-5 and TRBJ1-2, with D possibly TRBD1 on 6 matching bases. CDR3 length: 13 residues. Per germline, CDR1 LGHNT and CDR2 FRNRAP. Trimming stripped 1 base from V and 13 bases from J, with 16 bases between. DNA for the CDR3: TGTGCTAGTGGTTTGGCACAGGACAGACCCCTCACCTTC. Protein: CASGLAQDRPLTF.

This chain links TRBV4-1 with TRBJ2-6; 8 positions agree with TRBD2. Germline CDR1 MGHRA, CDR2 YSYEKL. The J segment lost 4 bases and the V segment lost 5 bases, leaving 10 bases of the junction unmatched. The CDR3 runs to 17 residues. The chain's CDR3 is CASSGTRIYSGANVLTF. CDR3 DNA sequence: TGCGCCAGCAGCGGGACTAGGATCTACTCGGGGGCCAACGTCCTGACTTTC.

The J gene is TRBJ2-7, the V gene TRBV30; 13 positions agree with TRBD2. The V and J ends lost 3 bases and 7 bases, in that order; junction bases with no gene match: 0. This CDR3 spans 12 amino acids. The V gene's germline CDR1 is GTSNPN and CDR2 SVGIG (reference sequence). CDR3 sequence: CAWRGLAGEQYF. CDR3 sequence (DNA): TGTGCCTGGAGGGGACTAGCGGGGGAGCAGTACTTC.

The chain combines TRBV10-3 with TRBJ1-2; 7 positions match TRBD1. This CDR3 region has 13 residues. V was clipped by 10 bases and J by 5 bases; unmatched bases: 10. From germline, CDR1 is ENHRY and CDR2 SYGVKD. The chain's CDR3 is CATLTGDRYGYTF. Written as DNA, the CDR3 is TGTGCCACCCTAACAGGGGATCGGTATGGCTACACCTTC.

CDR3 DNA: TGTGCCAGCAGCTTATCCCGACAGGGAAGCTACGAGCAGTACTTC. It yields the protein CASSLSRQGSYEQYF. V gene TRBV11-2 combines with J gene TRBJ2-7; 7 bases are a match to TRBD1. Per the germline V gene, CDR1 is SGHAT and CDR2 is FQNNGV. The CDR3 has 15 residues. Germline trimming cut 2 bases from V and 3 bases from J; bases unmatched to any gene: 7. Complete variable domain (other parts from reference TRBV11-2 and TRBJ2-7): EAGVAQSPRYKIIEKRQSVAFWCNPISGHATLYWYQQILGQGPKLLIQFQNNGVVDDSQLPKDRFSAERLKGVDSTLKIQPAKLEDSAVYLCASSLSRQGSYEQYFGPGTRLTVT.

The rearrangement uses TRBV3-1 (or the pseudogene TRBV3-2) and TRBJ2-5, with 7 bases fitting TRBD2. The trim removed 1 base at V and 0 bases at J, leaving 11 bases unmatched. The CDR3 spans 18 residues. Germline CDR1 and CDR2: LGHDT and YNNKEL (reference sequence). This CDR3 is CASSQGVIPGGNQETQYF. CDR3 bases: TGTGCCAGCAGCCAAGGGGTCATCCCCGGGGGGAACCAAGAGACCCAGTACTTC.

This chain uses TRBV10-3 with TRBJ2-5, with 9 bases matching TRBD2. J lost 5 bases, V lost 11 bases, and 18 bases had no gene match. This CDR3 has 16 amino acids. Per the germline V gene, CDR1 is ENHRY and CDR2 is SYGVKD. CDR3 region: CASRMGAGGYGETQYF. CDR3 nucleotide sequence: TGTGCCTCCCGAATGGGAGCGGGGGGTTACGGGGAGACCCAGTACTTC.

The V and J genes are TRBV6-2 or TRBV6-3 and TRBJ1-5; D remains unclear. V lost 2 bases, J lost 1 base, and 9 bases lay in between. The CDR3 sequence is 15 residues long. Germline lookup yields CDR1 MNHEY and CDR2 SVGEGT. The CDR3 nucleotides read TGTGCCAGCAGTTACCCGGGGTCGAGCAATCAGCCCCAGCATTTT. Its protein product is CASSYPGSSNQPQHF.

The V gene is TRBV19, the J gene TRBJ2-3, with 7 bases that match TRBD1. The CDR3 extends over 14 amino acids. From germline, CDR1 is LNHDA and CDR2 SQIVND (reference sequence). J gave up 5 bases and V 6 bases, and 8 bases lay outside the gene matches. In DNA, the CDR3 is TGTGCCAGTAGGAGACAGGGCTTCAGAGATACGCAGTATTTT. It yields the protein CASRRQGFRDTQYF. Together with reference TRBV19 and TRBJ2-3, the CDR3 gives the full variable domain: DGGITQSPKYLFRKEGQNVTLSCEQNLNHDAMYWYRQDPGQGLRLIYYSQIVNDFQKGDIAEGYSVSREKKESFPLTVTSAQKNPTAFYLCASRRQGFRDTQYFGPGTRLTVL.

This chain connects TRBV9 to TRBJ2-3; TRBD2 matches 12 bases. The CDR3 runs 15 residues. Germline loops: CDR1 SGDLS, CDR2 YYNGEE. The junction had 4 bases not matched to a gene; V was cut back by 2 bases and J by 6 bases. The CDR3 loop reads CASSVTSGSQDTQYF. The CDR3 bases are TGTGCCAGCAGCGTGACTAGCGGGAGTCAGGATACGCAGTATTTT.

The V and J genes are TRBV5-1 and TRBJ2-1, with 11 nucleotides matching TRBD2. CDR3 length: 14 residues. The ends lost 4 bases at V and 7 bases at J; junction bases unmatched: 4. Germline V lookup: CDR1 SGHRS, CDR2 YFSETQ. The CDR3: CASSPSGGINEQFF. CDR3 coding DNA: TGCGCCAGCAGCCCTAGCGGGGGGATAAATGAGCAGTTCTTC.

The chain recombines TRBV7-2 with TRBJ2-3; TRBD2 matches 8 bases. The CDR3 extends over 16 amino acids. Per germline, CDR1 SGHTA and CDR2 FQGNSA. V trimming: 5 bases; J trimming: 3 bases; junction bases outside the gene matches: 10. The CDR3 DNA follows: TGTGCCAGCAGCACTCGGAGCGGGAGTAAAACAGATACGCAGTATTTT. Translation gives CASSTRSGSKTDTQYF.